A single sample gave rise to the 4 T cell receptor beta chains below, sequenced in a study of cytomegalovirus exposure and HLA in healthy donors. The PCR used 60 Vbeta and 13 Jbeta primers. Libraries were prepared by immunoSEQ multiplex PCR; TCRdb keeps only in-frame clonotypes and omits some of them. The table lists 150,000 to 200,000 clones, about 86% of them singletons. The sequenced sample was PBMCs. The receptor source for this set is a woman younger than 45 in good health and CMV-seronegative.

This clone turned up a few times. The chain carries TRBV28 and TRBJ1-5, with D uncertain. Germline CDR1 reads MDHEN; CDR2 reads SYDVKM. Trimming removed 3 bases from V and 2 bases from J, with 8 bases in between. This CDR3 contains 14 residues. The CDR3 region has the DNA TGTGCCAGCAGTTTTATCCAGGGCAATCAGCCCCAGCATTTT. This sequence encodes CASSFIQGNQPQHF.

The V call is TRBV19, the J call TRBJ1-1; 8 nucleotides match TRBD1. This CDR3 region has 13 residues. V trimming: 5 bases; J trimming: 6 bases; junction bases outside the gene matches: 5. CDR1 and CDR2 (germline): LNHDA, SQIVND (reference sequence). CDR3 loop: CASSRQGLPEAFF. The CDR3 DNA is TGTGCCAGTAGTCGACAGGGGCTCCCTGAAGCTTTCTTT.

V gene TRBV30 combines with J gene TRBJ2-7; TRBD1 matches at 8 bases. With 4 bases clipped from V and 2 bases from J, the junction kept 7 bases outside the gene matches. Germline V gene lookup returns CDR1 GTSNPN and CDR2 SVGIG (reference sequence). This CDR3 contains 14 residues. The CDR3 DNA reads TGTGCCTGGATGGGACAGGTGACTACCTACGAGCAGTACTTC. This encodes CAWMGQVTTYEQYF.

This clone was seen only a few times. The chain is built from TRBV6-1 and TRBJ1-1, with a weak D call TRBD1 (5 bases). CDR1 is MNHNS, CDR2 SASEGT, per germline. V lost 4 bases and J lost 1, with 16 bases in between. This CDR3 is 16 amino acids long. CDR3 sequence reads: CASSVGDSARNTEAFF. CDR3 nucleotides: TGTGCCAGCAGTGTGGGGGACTCGGCGAGGAACACTGAAGCTTTCTTT.